One sample yielded the 15 T cell receptor beta chains listed below, sequenced in a study of breast tumors, draining lymph nodes, adjacent tissues. TCRdb re-analysed the multiplex PCR reads in MiXCR, keeping a single row per CDR3 protein. This sample has 20,000 to 30,000 distinct CDR3 sequences, with about 24% found just once. The sequenced material came from breast tumor tissue. The receptors were sampled from a female donor with breast cancer. Some clones in this sample may be carry-over from other donors' samples.

The chain links TRBV30 to TRBJ2-6, with TRBD1 as a possible D gene (6 bases). Trimming removed 1 base at V and 2 bases at J, with 9 bases between. The germline CDR1 and CDR2 sequences are GTSNPN and SVGIG (reference sequence). The CDR3 covers 15 residues. The CDR3 region is CAWSGAGAGANVLTF. As DNA, the CDR3 is TGTGCCTGGAGTGGCGCAGGGGCTGGGGCCAACGTCCTGACTTTC.

This clonotype was detected ten times or more. The chain carries TRBV20-1 and TRBJ1-6, with 8 bases fitting TRBD1. Trimming at V came to 6 bases and at J to 8 bases, leaving 12 bases not matched to a gene. This CDR3 spans 15 amino acids. Germline loops: CDR1 DFQATT, CDR2 SNEGSKA (reference sequence). This CDR3 reads CSATPAGGWDSPLHF. CDR3 nucleotide sequence: TGCAGTGCCACCCCAGCAGGGGGCTGGGATTCACCCCTCCACTTT.

Turning to this clonotype: Given a much more abundant clone one base away, this may be a read error. The chain carries TRBV3-1 and TRBJ1-5, with D hard to call. The CDR3 covers 14 residues. Germline loops: CDR1 LGHDT, CDR2 YNNKEL (reference sequence). The CDR3, as DNA: TGTGCCGGCAGCCAATCACGGGGCAATCAGCCCCAGCATTTT. It translates to CAGSQSRGNQPQHF.

Note on this clonotype: It may be a read error: a sequence one base away is much more abundant. The chain couples TRBV9 to TRBJ1-2; D might be TRBD1 (6 bases). Per germline, CDR1 SGDLS and CDR2 YYNGEE. The CDR3 contains 14 residues. The CDR3 sequence is CASSVDGAGEGYAF. The CDR3 DNA reads as TGTGCCAGCAGCGTAGATGGAGCAGGGGAAGGCTACGCCTTC.

This clonotype is labeled as medium-sized. The chain combines TRBV2 with TRBJ2-3; 11 bases are a match to TRBD1. The V gene end was trimmed by 4 bases and the J gene end by 5 bases; junction bases not matched to a gene: 5. This CDR3 has 15 amino acids. The V gene's germline CDR1 is SNHLY and CDR2 FYNNEI. The CDR3, as DNA: TGTGCCAGCAGTGGTCGGGACAGGGGGGTAGATACGCAGTATTTT. Protein: CASSGRDRGVDTQYF. The full variable domain, with the rest looked up from reference TRBV2 and TRBJ2-3, is EPEVTQTPSHQVTQMGQEVILRCVPISNHLYFYWYRQILGQKVEFLVSFYNNEISEKSEIFDDQFSVERPDGSNFTLKIRSTKLEDSAMYFCASSGRDRGVDTQYFGPGTRLTVL.

This clonotype was seen repeatedly, ten times or more. This chain uses TRBV20-1 with TRBJ2-3; TRBD1 is a possible D gene (5 bases). This CDR3 spans 18 amino acids. The V gene lost 7 bases and the J gene lost 2 bases, with 28 bases spanning the gap. Germline CDR1 and CDR2: DFQATT and SNEGSKA (reference sequence). The DNA for the CDR3 is TGCAGTGTTAAGGGGCCCCTAACCCAAGGAGCCTTCACAGATACGCAGTATTTT. Protein: CSVKGPLTQGAFTDTQYF.

Many counts were recorded for this clonotype. This chain connects TRBV25-1 to TRBJ2-1; the D is unclear. V was cut by 2 bases and J by 6 bases, with 5 bases left in between. This CDR3 comprises 12 residues. CDR1 and CDR2 (germline): MGHDK, SYGVNS. DNA of the CDR3: TGTGCCAGCAGTGAACCCCCCAATGAGCAGTTCTTC. This sequence encodes CASSEPPNEQFF.

This clonotype came up many times. The genes are TRBV28 and TRBJ2-7, with 7 bases that match TRBD2. The V gene end was trimmed by 3 bases and the J gene end by 4 bases; junction bases not matched to a gene: 3. CDR3 size: 13 residues. CDR1 and CDR2 (germline): MDHEN, SYDVKM. This CDR3 reads CASSLGGLYEQYF. CDR3 bases: TGTGCCAGCAGTTTGGGAGGGTTATACGAGCAGTACTTC.

The sample holds many counts of this clonotype. This chain joins TRBV11-2 and TRBJ1-4; no clear D gene. The V gene lost 1 base and the J gene lost 6 bases, with 6 bases spanning the gap. The CDR3 extends over 13 amino acids. In germline, CDR1 is SGHAT, CDR2 FQNNGV. The CDR3 DNA is TGTGCCAGCAGCTTAGGGTTGGATGAAAAACTGTTTTTT. It codes for CASSLGLDEKLFF.

The table lists this clonotype with a count of one. The genes are TRBV29-1 and TRBJ2-5, with unresolved D. V lost 4 bases, J lost 1 base, and 19 bases lay in between. Germline V lookup: CDR1 SQVTM, CDR2 ANQGSEA. The CDR3 covers 16 residues. CDR3 DNA sequence: TGCAGCGTTGTAGTGTGGGTATTGGGCCCCCAAGAGACCCAGTACTTC. It translates to CSVVVWVLGPQETQYF.

This clonotype was recorded many times. The chain carries TRBV28 and TRBJ2-5, with D possibly being TRBD1 (7 bases). Germline lookup yields CDR1 MDHEN and CDR2 SYDVKM. The CDR3 runs to 13 residues. Trimming removed 1 base from V and 6 bases from J, with 9 bases in between. CDR3 sequence reads: CASSLSGGKTQYF. CDR3 nucleotides: TGTGCCAGCAGTTTATCAGGGGGGAAGACCCAGTACTTC.

On this clonotype: At one end, the junction sequence differs from germline, possibly due to a read error. The rearrangement links TRBV7-9 to TRBJ1-5; no reliable D call. The CDR3 has 14 amino acids. Germline-derived CDR1 and CDR2 are SEHNR and FQNEAQ (reference sequence). CDR3 loop: CASSLGAGNQRQHF. For the CDR3, the DNA is TGTGCCAGCAGCTTAGGGGCAGGCAATCAGCGCCAGCATTTT.

This clonotype was picked up many times. This chain uses TRBV6-2 or TRBV6-3 with TRBJ2-1; 12 nucleotides align to TRBD2. This CDR3 contains 19 residues. The junction had 13 bases not matched to a gene; V was cut back by 6 bases and J by 1 base. Germline V gene sequence: CDR1 MNHEY, CDR2 SVGEGT. The CDR3 loop reads CASSYPIRLAGASYNEQFF. CDR3 nucleotide sequence: TGTGCCAGCAGCTACCCCATTAGACTAGCGGGAGCTTCCTACAATGAGCAGTTCTTC.

The sample holds many counts of this clonotype. This rearrangement joins TRBV29-1 to TRBJ1-5; TRBD1 might be the D (5 bases). V lost 7 bases and J lost 8, with 15 bases in between. Germline V CDR1 and CDR2: SQVTM, ANQGSEA. The CDR3 spans 12 residues. The CDR3 nucleotides are TGCAGCGCCGGACAAAACGGGGAGCCCCAGCATTTT. Amino acids: CSAGQNGEPQHF.

On this clonotype itself: This is likely a read error, given that the CDR3 carries no conserved phenylalanine or tryptophan at its end. Because the CDR3's place on the DNA is in doubt, the DNA is left out and the CDR3 is given as listed by TCRdb. V usage is TRBV7-2 and J usage is TRBJ2-3; TRBD2, as called in the table, went unchecked against the DNA. The CDR3 comprises 16 residues, both ends counted. Per germline, CDR1 SGHTA and CDR2 FQGNSA. The CDR3 is CASSPRSGSGTDTQCL.